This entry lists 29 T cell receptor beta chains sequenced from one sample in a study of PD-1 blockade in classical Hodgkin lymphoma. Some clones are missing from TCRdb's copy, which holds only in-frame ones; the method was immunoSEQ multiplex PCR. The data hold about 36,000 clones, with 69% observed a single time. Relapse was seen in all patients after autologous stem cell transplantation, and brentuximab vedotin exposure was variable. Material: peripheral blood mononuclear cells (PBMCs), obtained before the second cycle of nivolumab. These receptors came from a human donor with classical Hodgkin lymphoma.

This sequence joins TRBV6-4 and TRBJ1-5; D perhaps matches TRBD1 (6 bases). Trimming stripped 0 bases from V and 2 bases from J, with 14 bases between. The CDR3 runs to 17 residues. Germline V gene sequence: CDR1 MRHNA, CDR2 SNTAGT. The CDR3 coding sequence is TGTGCCAGCAGTGACTCGAGTAGGGGGGTTCGCAATCAGCCCCAGCATTTT. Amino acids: CASSDSSRGVRNQPQHF.

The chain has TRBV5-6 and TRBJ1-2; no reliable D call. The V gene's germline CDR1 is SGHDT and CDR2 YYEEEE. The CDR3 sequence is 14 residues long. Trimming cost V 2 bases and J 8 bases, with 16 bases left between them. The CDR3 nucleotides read TGTGCCAGCAGCTTTCCGACGGGGTTAAGGGGCTACACCTTC. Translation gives CASSFPTGLRGYTF.

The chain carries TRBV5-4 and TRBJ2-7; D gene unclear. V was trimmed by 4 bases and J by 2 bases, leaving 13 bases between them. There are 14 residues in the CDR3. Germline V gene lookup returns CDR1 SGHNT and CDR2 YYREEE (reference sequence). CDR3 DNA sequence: TGTGCCAGCAGCCTAGAAAGGCCCCCCTACGAGCAGTACTTC. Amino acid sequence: CASSLERPPYEQYF.

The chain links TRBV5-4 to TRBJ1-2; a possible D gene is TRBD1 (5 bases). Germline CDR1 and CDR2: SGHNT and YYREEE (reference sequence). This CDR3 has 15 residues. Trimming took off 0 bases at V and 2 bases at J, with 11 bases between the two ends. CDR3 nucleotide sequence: TGTGCCAGCAGCTTGGACGGGGCAGGAAACTATGGCTACACCTTC. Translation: CASSLDGAGNYGYTF.

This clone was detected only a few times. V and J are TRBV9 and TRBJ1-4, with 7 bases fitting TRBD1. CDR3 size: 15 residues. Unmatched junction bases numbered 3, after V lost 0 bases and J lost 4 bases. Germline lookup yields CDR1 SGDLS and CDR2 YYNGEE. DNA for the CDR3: TGTGCCAGCAGCGTAGGGGGACAGCATAATGAAAAACTGTTTTTT. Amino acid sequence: CASSVGGQHNEKLFF.

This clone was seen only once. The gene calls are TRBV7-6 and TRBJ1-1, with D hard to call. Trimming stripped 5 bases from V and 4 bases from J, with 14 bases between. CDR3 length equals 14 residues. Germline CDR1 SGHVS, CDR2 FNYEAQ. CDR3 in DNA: TGTGCCAGCAGCAACCTCCAGGAATCCACTGAAGCTTTCTTT. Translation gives CASSNLQESTEAFF.

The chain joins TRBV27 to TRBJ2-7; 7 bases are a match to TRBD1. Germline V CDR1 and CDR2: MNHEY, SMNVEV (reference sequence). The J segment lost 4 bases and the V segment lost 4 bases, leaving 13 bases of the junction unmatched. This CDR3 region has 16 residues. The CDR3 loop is CASSYQLRDRPYEQYF. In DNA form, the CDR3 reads TGTGCCAGCAGTTACCAACTCCGGGACAGACCTTACGAGCAGTACTTC.

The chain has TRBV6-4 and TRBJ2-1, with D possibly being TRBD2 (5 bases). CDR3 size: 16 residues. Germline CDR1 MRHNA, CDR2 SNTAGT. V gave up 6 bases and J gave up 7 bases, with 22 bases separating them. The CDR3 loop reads CASSPVLGRDLNEQFF. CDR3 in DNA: TGTGCCAGCAGCCCGGTATTAGGGAGAGACCTTAATGAGCAGTTCTTC.

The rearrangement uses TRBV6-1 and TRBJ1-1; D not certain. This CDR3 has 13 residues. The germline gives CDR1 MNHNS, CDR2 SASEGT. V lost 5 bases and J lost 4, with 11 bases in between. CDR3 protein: CASSLMRATEAFF. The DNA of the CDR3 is TGTGCCAGCAGTTTGATGAGGGCCACTGAAGCTTTCTTT.

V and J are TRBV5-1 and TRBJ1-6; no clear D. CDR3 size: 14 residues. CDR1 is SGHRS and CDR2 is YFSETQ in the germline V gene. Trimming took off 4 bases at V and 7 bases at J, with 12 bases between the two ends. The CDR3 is CASSRSDRNSPLHF. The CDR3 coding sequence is TGCGCCAGCAGCCGAAGTGACCGAAATTCACCCCTCCACTTT.

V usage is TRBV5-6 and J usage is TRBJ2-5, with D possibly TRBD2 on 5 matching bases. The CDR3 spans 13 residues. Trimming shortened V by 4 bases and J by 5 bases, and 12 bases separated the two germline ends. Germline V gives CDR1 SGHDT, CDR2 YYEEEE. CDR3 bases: TGTGCCAGCAGCGCTCTAGCACCGGAGACCCAGTACTTC. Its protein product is CASSALAPETQYF.

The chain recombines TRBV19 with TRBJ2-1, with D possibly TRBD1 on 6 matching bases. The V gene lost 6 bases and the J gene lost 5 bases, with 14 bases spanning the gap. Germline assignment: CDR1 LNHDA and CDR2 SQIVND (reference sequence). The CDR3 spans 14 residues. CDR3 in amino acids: CASRIQGTHNEQFF. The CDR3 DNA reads TGTGCCAGTAGAATACAGGGAACCCACAATGAGCAGTTCTTC. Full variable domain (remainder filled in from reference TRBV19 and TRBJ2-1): DGGITQSPKYLFRKEGQNVTLSCEQNLNHDAMYWYRQDPGQGLRLIYYSQIVNDFQKGDIAEGYSVSREKKESFPLTVTSAQKNPTAFYLCASRIQGTHNEQFFGPGTRLTVL.

The CDR3 spells CASSVLSGGPYNEQFF. The CDR3 region has the DNA TGTGCCAGCAGCGTTTTAAGCGGGGGCCCCTACAATGAGCAGTTCTTC. This chain uses TRBV9 with TRBJ2-1, with 8 bases that match TRBD2. The germline gives CDR1 SGDLS, CDR2 YYNGEE. The CDR3 totals 16 residues. The V segment lost 2 bases and the J segment 2 bases; nucleotides outside the gene matches: 6.

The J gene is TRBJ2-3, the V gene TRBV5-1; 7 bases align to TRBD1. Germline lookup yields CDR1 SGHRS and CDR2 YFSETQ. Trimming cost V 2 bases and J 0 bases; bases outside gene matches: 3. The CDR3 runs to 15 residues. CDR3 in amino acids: CASSLQGISTDTQYF. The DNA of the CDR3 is TGCGCCAGCAGCTTACAGGGGATAAGCACAGATACGCAGTATTTT.

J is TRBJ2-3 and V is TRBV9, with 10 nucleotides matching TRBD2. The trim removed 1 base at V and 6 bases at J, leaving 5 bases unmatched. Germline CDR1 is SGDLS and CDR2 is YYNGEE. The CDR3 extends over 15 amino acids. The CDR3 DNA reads TGTGCCAGCAGCGTATTTTCTAGCGGGGGTGATACGCAGTATTTT. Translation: CASSVFSSGGDTQYF.

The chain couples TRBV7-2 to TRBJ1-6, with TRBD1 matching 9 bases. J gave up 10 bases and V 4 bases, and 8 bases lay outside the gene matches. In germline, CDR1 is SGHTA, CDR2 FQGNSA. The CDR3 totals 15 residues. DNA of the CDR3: TGTGCCAGCAGCTCCTCCGGGACAGGGAGCTCACCCCTCCACTTT. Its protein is CASSSSGTGSSPLHF.

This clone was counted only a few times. This chain's CDR3 is CASTPDLVGGNQPQHF. The CDR3 DNA reads TGTGCCAGCACCCCCGATTTGGTAGGCGGCAATCAGCCCCAGCATTTT. The genes are TRBV2 and TRBJ1-5; D remains ambiguous. The CDR3 has 16 amino acids. Germline CDR1 is SNHLY and CDR2 is FYNNEI. Trimming pared 7 bases from V and 2 bases from J, leaving 18 bases between.

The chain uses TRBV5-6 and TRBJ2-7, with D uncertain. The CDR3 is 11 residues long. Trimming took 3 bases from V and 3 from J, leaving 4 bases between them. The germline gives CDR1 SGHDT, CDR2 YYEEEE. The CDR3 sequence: CASSSGYEQYF. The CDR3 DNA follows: TGTGCCAGCAGCTCGGGCTACGAGCAGTACTTC.

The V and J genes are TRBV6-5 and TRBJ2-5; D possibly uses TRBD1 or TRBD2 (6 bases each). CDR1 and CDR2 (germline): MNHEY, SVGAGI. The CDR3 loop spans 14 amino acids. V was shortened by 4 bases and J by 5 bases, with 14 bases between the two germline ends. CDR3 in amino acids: CASSFSGARETQYF. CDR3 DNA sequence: TGTGCCAGCAGTTTCTCGGGGGCACGGGAGACCCAGTACTTC.

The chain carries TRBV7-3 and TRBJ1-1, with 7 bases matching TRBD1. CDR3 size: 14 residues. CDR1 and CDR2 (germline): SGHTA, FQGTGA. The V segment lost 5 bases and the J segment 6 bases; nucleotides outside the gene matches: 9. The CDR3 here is CASSTHRGSAEAFF. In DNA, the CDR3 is TGTGCCAGCAGCACCCACAGGGGATCCGCTGAAGCTTTCTTT.

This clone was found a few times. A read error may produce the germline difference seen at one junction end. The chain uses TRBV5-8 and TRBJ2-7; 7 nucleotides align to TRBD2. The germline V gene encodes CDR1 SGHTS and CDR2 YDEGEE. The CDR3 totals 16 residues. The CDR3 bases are TGCGCCAGCAGCCAAGAGCCCGGATTCACTAGCGCCGAGCAGTACTTC. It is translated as CASSQEPGFTSAEQYF.

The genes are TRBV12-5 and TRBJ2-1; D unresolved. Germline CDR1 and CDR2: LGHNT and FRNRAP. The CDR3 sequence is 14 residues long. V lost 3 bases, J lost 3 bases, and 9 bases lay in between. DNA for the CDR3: TGTGCTAGTGGTTTTGGCGTAAACTACAATGAGCAGTTCTTC. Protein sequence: CASGFGVNYNEQFF.

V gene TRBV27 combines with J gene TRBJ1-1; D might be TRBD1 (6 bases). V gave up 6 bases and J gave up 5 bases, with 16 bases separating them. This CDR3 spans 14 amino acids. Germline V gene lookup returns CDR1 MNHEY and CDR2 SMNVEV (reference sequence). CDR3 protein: CASRPLGGRTEAFF. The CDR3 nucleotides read TGTGCCAGCAGGCCACTCGGGGGGCGTACTGAAGCTTTCTTT.

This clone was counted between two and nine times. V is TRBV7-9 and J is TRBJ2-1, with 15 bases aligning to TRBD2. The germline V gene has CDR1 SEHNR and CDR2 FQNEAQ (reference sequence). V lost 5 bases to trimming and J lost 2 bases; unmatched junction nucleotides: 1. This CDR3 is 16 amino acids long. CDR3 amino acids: CASSRTSGRAYNEQFF. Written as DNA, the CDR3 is TGTGCCAGCAGCAGGACTAGCGGGAGGGCCTACAATGAGCAGTTCTTC.

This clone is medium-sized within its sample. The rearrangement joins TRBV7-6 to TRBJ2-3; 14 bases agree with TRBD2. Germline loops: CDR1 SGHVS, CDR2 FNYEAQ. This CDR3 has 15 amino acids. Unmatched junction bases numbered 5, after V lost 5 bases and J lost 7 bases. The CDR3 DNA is TGTGCCAGCAGCCCTGGGACTAGCGGGAGTTATACGCAGTATTTT. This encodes CASSPGTSGSYTQYF. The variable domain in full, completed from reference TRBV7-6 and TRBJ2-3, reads GAGVSQSPRYKVTKRGQDVALRCDPISGHVSLYWYRQALGQGPEFLTYFNYEAQQDKSGLPNDRFSAERPEGSISTLTIQRTEQRDSAMYRCASSPGTSGSYTQYFGPGTRLTVL.

The CDR3 bases are TGTGCCAGCATAGGTGTGGCCTCCTACGAGCAGTACTTC. It codes for CASIGVASYEQYF. This chain uses TRBV6-5 with TRBJ2-7; unclear D gene. The CDR3 contains 13 residues. The V gene's germline CDR1 is MNHEY and CDR2 SVGAGI. The ends were cut back, 7 bases at V and 0 bases at J, with 10 bases in the middle.

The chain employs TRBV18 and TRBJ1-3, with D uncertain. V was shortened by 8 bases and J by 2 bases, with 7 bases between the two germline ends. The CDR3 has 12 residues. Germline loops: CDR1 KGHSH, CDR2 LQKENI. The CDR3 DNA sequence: TGTGCCAGCGCTCGGGCTGGAAACACCATATATTTT. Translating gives CASARAGNTIYF.

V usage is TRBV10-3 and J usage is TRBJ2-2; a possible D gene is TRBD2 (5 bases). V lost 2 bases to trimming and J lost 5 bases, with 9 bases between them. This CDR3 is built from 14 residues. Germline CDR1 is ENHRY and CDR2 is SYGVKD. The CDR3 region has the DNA TGTGCCATCAGTGAGCGGGGTTCAACCGGGGAGCTGTTTTTT. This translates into CAISERGSTGELFF.

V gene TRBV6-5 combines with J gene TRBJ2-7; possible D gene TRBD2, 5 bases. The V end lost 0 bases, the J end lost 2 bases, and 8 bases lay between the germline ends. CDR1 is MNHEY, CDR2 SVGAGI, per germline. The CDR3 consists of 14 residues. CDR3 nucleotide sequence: TGTGCCAGCAGTTACTCGGAGGCAGCCTACGAGCAGTACTTC. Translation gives CASSYSEAAYEQYF.